This is a list of T cell receptor beta chains from one sample in a study of blood T cells in healthy people across ages. TCRdb re-derived calls from the 5' RACE reads in MiXCR, one entry per CDR3 protein. This sample has 500,000 to 650,000 distinct CDR3 sequences, with roughly a quarter found just once. The same data also contributed to another study, on T cells of mothers and their children.

Source material: blood. Source of these receptors: a boy aged 2-15 years in good health. Both conserved end residues are part of each CDR3. D genes are given only for firm matches. Some rows have no size entry. The others give once, few or many, or a class for an expanded clone.

DNA	CDR3	J	V	size	D
TGCAGTGCAGGAGAGGGGGCCTCGGGAGGAAACACCATATATTTT	CSAGEGASGGNTIYF	TRBJ1-3	TRBV20-1	-	TRBD1
TGCAGTGCTATCGTCAGCATCTATGGCTACACCTTC	CSAIVSIYGYTF	TRBJ1-2	TRBV20-1	-	-
TGCGCCAGCAGCCAAGTGGGGGGCCGCGGTGGCTACACCTTC	CASSQVGGRGGYTF	TRBJ1-2	TRBV4-3	few	-
TGTGCCAGCACCGAGTCCGGGGAGCTGTTTTTT	CASTESGELFF	TRBJ2-2	TRBV2	once	-
TGCGCCAGCAGCTTCGGACTAGCGGGACCTATCCAGCAGTACTTC	CASSFGLAGPIQQYF	TRBJ2-7	TRBV5-1	few	TRBD2
TGTGCCAGCAGCCTCACTAGTACTTCCCACGAGCAGTACTTC	CASSLTSTSHEQYF	TRBJ2-7	TRBV7-9	-	-
TGTGCCATCAGTGAGGCCCTAGCGGGACAATACAATGAGCAGTTCTTC	CAISEALAGQYNEQFF	TRBJ2-1	TRBV10-3	-	TRBD2
TGTGCCAGCAGCAGAGCTAGGGAGACAGGGGGACCACAAGAGACCCAGTACTTC	CASSRARETGGPQETQYF	TRBJ2-5	TRBV9	-	TRBD1
TGCAGCGTTGAGCTCGGACTAGCGGGAGAAGCGTTCTTC	CSVELGLAGEAFF	TRBJ2-1	TRBV29-1	few	TRBD2
TGTGCCAGCAGAAGAGTAGCCAAAAACACTCAGTACTTC	CASRRVAKNTQYF	TRBJ2-4	TRBV13	once	-
TGTGCCAGCAGTGAACAGACCACCGGGGAGCTGTTTTTT	CASSEQTTGELFF	TRBJ2-2	TRBV6-4	many	-
TGTGCCAGCAGCCAAGATGCGGGGGGTAACACTGAAGCTTTCTTT	CASSQDAGGNTEAFF	TRBJ1-1	TRBV4-2	few	-
TGCGCCAGCAGCTGGGAAGCGGACAAAATGAACACTGAAGCTTTCTTT	CASSWEADKMNTEAFF	TRBJ1-1	TRBV5-1	few	-
TGCAGCGTATTTCTTTCGGGGGGGGCGGACATTCAGTACTTC	CSVFLSGGADIQYF	TRBJ2-4	TRBV29-1	few	TRBD2
TGTGCCAGCAGCTTAGAGTTGAGGGATCGCGGCTACACCTTC	CASSLELRDRGYTF	TRBJ1-2	TRBV7-9	few	-